This T cell receptor beta chain was sequenced for a study of response to subunit inactivated influenza vaccine. In regard to this clonotype: Its antigen is not known.

TCRdb re-called the RT-PCR reads through MiXCR, storing one row per CDR3 protein. The sample records around 170,000 distinct CDR3 sequences, approximately 12% being singletons. Broader study findings: Researchers suggested that each seasonal influenza vaccination recruits few new T cells.

Per the germline V gene, CDR1 is SGHDN and CDR2 is FVKESK. There are 14 residues in the CDR3. Trimming shortened V by 2 bases and J by 6 bases, and 11 bases separated the two germline ends. The sequence derives from a man aged 50 to 69 who received an inactivated influenza vaccine. This rearrangement joins TRBV14 to TRBJ2-4, with D tentatively TRBD1 (5 bases). The sequenced sample was CD8+ T cells sorted from PBMCs, obtained around 25 months after vaccination. CDR3 protein: CASSQRQGRNIQYF. In nucleotides, the CDR3 is TGTGCCAGCAGCCAAAGGCAGGGAAGAAACATTCAGTACTTC.